A single sample is the source of the 18 T cell receptor beta chains below, sequenced in a study of breast tumors, draining lymph nodes, adjacent tissues. Breast cancer patients provided tissue from their axillary draining lymph nodes. TCRdb reprocessed the multiplex PCR reads via MiXCR and lists one record per CDR3 protein. The repertoire holds approximately 120,000 distinct CDR3 sequences, with approximately 21% as singletons. The sequenced material came from axillary lymph node tissue. The receptor set was obtained from a female donor with breast cancer. Some clones in this sample may be carry-over from other donors' samples.

This rearrangement joins TRBV19 to TRBJ2-2; tentative D call: TRBD2 (5 bases). Trimming removed 3 bases from V and 4 bases from J, with 15 bases in between. Germline CDR1 and CDR2: LNHDA and SQIVND (reference sequence). The CDR3 has 16 residues. CDR3 DNA sequence: TGTGCCAGTAGTATGGCTAGCCGACAACTCACCGGGGAGCTGTTTTTT. Translated: CASSMASRQLTGELFF.

Comment on this clonotype: A single base separates this from a much larger clone, so it may be a read error. The chain employs TRBV27 and TRBJ2-7; 10 bases line up with TRBD1. Germline V gives CDR1 MNHEY, CDR2 SMNVEV (reference sequence). Trimming cost V 9 bases and J 2 bases; bases outside gene matches: 7. This CDR3 is 14 amino acids long. In nucleotides, the CDR3 is TGTGCCAGAAGTATCGGACAGGGGGCCTACGAGCAGTACTTC. This translates into CARSIGQGAYEQYF.

Regarding this clonotype: A read error may be the cause here, since a much bigger clone is one base away. The chain recombines TRBV6-1 with TRBJ2-2, with D maybe TRBD2 (5 bases). This CDR3 has 15 residues. From germline, CDR1 is MNHNS and CDR2 SASEGT. CDR3 coding DNA: TGTGCCAGCAGCCAATTTTCTGCGAACACCGGGGAGCTGCTTTTT. Its protein is CASSQFSANTGELLF.

As regards this clonotype: Germline is not matched at one junction end, which may reflect a read error. As DNA, the CDR3 is TGTGCCGGCAGGTCCGGGACATCTAACAATGAGCAGTTCTTC. Its protein is CAGRSGTSNNEQFF. The V and J genes are TRBV28 and TRBJ2-1; D possibly corresponds to TRBD1 (6 bases). Germline CDR1 is MDHEN and CDR2 is SYDVKM. This CDR3 contains 14 residues.

This clonotype came up many times. The V and J genes are TRBV6-6 and TRBJ1-3; D ambiguous. V was clipped by 5 bases and J by 0 bases, with 8 bases between them. CDR1 is MNHNY and CDR2 is SVGAGI in the germline V gene (reference sequence). The CDR3 spans 14 residues. CDR3 region: CASSQRHSGNTIYF. The DNA for the CDR3 is TGTGCCAGCAGTCAGCGGCACTCTGGAAACACCATATATTTT.

This clonotype was counted ten times or more. The chain employs TRBV10-3 and TRBJ2-1; the D gene is possibly TRBD2 (6 bases). The CDR3 spans 15 residues. CDR1 ENHRY and CDR2 SYGVKD come from the germline V gene. Trimming took off 3 bases at V and 8 bases at J, with 17 bases between the two ends. CDR3 region: CAISDGEAHTDEQFF. The CDR3 bases are TGTGCCATCAGTGACGGGGAGGCGCACACCGATGAGCAGTTCTTC.

Here the CDR3 reads CASSSRGGGSHEQYF. CDR3 nucleotides: TGTGCCAGCAGTTCCCGCGGGGGAGGGTCCCACGAGCAGTACTTC. J is TRBJ2-7 and V is TRBV28, with TRBD2 matching 7 bases. CDR1 MDHEN and CDR2 SYDVKM come from the germline V gene. V lost 4 bases and J lost 5; bases outside the gene matches: 11. This CDR3 has 15 amino acids. Full variable domain (rest looked up from reference TRBV28 and TRBJ2-7): DVKVTQSSRYLVKRTGEKVFLECVQDMDHENMFWYRQDPGLGLRLIYFSYDVKMKEKGDIPEGYSVSREKKERFSLILESASTNQTSMYLCASSSRGGGSHEQYFGPGTRLTVT.

This clonotype appeared many times. The V gene is TRBV7-9, the J gene TRBJ2-7; 7 bases agree with TRBD2. V dropped 1 base and J dropped 2; count of bases not matched to a gene: 8. The CDR3 contains 16 residues. Germline CDR1 is SEHNR and CDR2 is FQNEAQ (reference sequence). DNA of the CDR3: TGTGCCAGCAGCTTAGGGGTAGGGACTACCGCCTACGAGCAGTACTTC. Protein product: CASSLGVGTTAYEQYF.

This sequence joins TRBV27 and TRBJ1-5; D unresolved. The CDR3 loop spans 15 amino acids. Trimming took off 6 bases at V and 9 bases at J, with 21 bases between the two ends. CDR1 and CDR2 (germline): MNHEY, SMNVEV (reference sequence). The CDR3 sequence is CASRGNTESFRPQHF. For the CDR3, the DNA is TGTGCCAGCAGAGGAAATACAGAGTCCTTCAGGCCCCAGCATTTT.

The gene calls are TRBV15 and TRBJ2-5, with D tentatively TRBD1 (6 bases). Germline-derived CDR1 and CDR2 are LNHNV and YYDKDF (reference sequence). There are 13 residues in the CDR3. Trimming took 11 bases from V and 5 from J, leaving 18 bases between them. In nucleotides, the CDR3 is TGTGCCGCCGGAACAGGGCGCGAGGAGACCCAGTACTTC. This translates into CAAGTGREETQYF. The full variable domain, with the rest looked up from reference TRBV15 and TRBJ2-5, is DAMVIQNPRYQVTQFGKPVTLSCSQTLNHNVMYWYQQKSSQAPKLLFHYYDKDFNNEADTPDNFQSRRPNTSFCFLDIRSPGLGDTAMYLCAAGTGREETQYFGPGTRLLVL.

This clonotype appeared many times. V gene TRBV4-1 combines with J gene TRBJ2-1; 8 bases agree with TRBD1. The length of the CDR3 is 14 residues. V lost 3 bases and J lost 16; bases outside the gene matches: 14. The germline V gene has CDR1 MGHRA and CDR2 YSYEKL. This CDR3 is CASSHPGQGPYFFF. As DNA, the CDR3 is TGCGCCAGCAGCCATCCCGGACAGGGCCCATATTTTTTCTTC.

In its sample, this clonotype was seen many times. This rearrangement joins TRBV11-3 to TRBJ2-1, with TRBD2 matching over 10 bases. Germline values: CDR1 SGHNT, CDR2 YENEEA. The CDR3 has 16 residues. V shed 4 bases, J shed 7 bases, and the junction held 10 bases outside the gene matches. The CDR3 DNA reads as TGTGCCAGCAGCTGGACCGGGACTAGCGATAGGAATGAGCAGTTCTTC. Translating it yields CASSWTGTSDRNEQFF.

The CDR3 region is CASNIPGQGNQPQHF. In DNA form, the CDR3 reads TGTGCCAGCAATATTCCAGGACAGGGGAATCAGCCCCAGCATTTT. This chain uses TRBV27 with TRBJ1-5, with 9 bases that match TRBD1. V gave up 7 bases and J gave up 4 bases; unmatched junction bases: 8. The length of the CDR3 is 15 residues. From germline, CDR1 is MNHEY and CDR2 SMNVEV (reference sequence).

This CDR3 is CSVEENSLEVLYNEQFF. CDR3 sequence (DNA): TGCAGCGTTGAAGAAAACTCGCTGGAGGTATTATACAATGAGCAGTTCTTC. The chain is built from TRBV29-1 and TRBJ2-1; D may be TRBD2 (5 bases). Germline V gene lookup returns CDR1 SQVTM and CDR2 ANQGSEA. The CDR3 has 17 amino acids. V was pared by 0 bases and J by 4 bases, with 19 bases between.

In its sample, this clonotype was seen many times. The rearrangement links TRBV29-1 to TRBJ2-7; D might be TRBD2 (6 bases). The CDR3 has 13 residues. V lost 5 bases and J 2 bases, leaving 13 bases between the germline ends. The V gene's germline CDR1 is SQVTM and CDR2 ANQGSEA. CDR3 sequence: CSVPGALTYEQYF. The CDR3 DNA reads as TGCAGCGTTCCGGGAGCCCTTACCTACGAGCAGTACTTC.

This clonotype was observed at least ten times. The gene calls are TRBV2 and TRBJ1-2; no definite D call. V was clipped by 3 bases and J by 5 bases, with 16 bases between them. This CDR3 is 15 amino acids long. CDR1 SNHLY and CDR2 FYNNEI come from the germline V gene. CDR3 region: CASSDRVTAFYGYTF. CDR3 nucleotides: TGTGCCAGCAGTGATAGAGTGACCGCCTTTTATGGCTACACCTTC.

Ten or more counts support this clonotype. This chain uses TRBV5-1 with TRBJ2-7, with 8 positions matching TRBD1. Trimming at V came to 4 bases and at J to 3 bases, leaving 9 bases not matched to a gene. This CDR3 region has 15 residues. Germline loops: CDR1 SGHRS, CDR2 YFSETQ. In DNA form, the CDR3 reads TGCGCCAGCAGCGAATCCGGGACAGGTTACTACGAGCAGTACTTC. It codes for CASSESGTGYYEQYF.

Comment on this clonotype: Just one base apart from a much larger clone, this may be a read error. The chain couples TRBV29-1 to TRBJ2-7, with unresolved D. V gave up 4 bases and J gave up 4 bases, with 11 bases separating them. This CDR3 contains 12 residues. Per the germline V gene, CDR1 is SQVTM and CDR2 is ANQGSEA. The CDR3 bases are TGCAGCGTTGGAGGAGCGCATTACGAGCAGTACTTC. It codes for CSVGGAHYEQYF.